The rows below give T cell receptor beta chains drawn from one sample of a study of blood T cell repertoires in COVID-19. Measured with immunoSEQ multiplex PCR; TCRdb has only the in-frame clones, and not every one. The sample contains 300,000 to 400,000 clones, approximately 87% of which appear only once. Sequenced: peripheral blood. These receptors were collected from a woman aged 60-70 years with COVID-19, enrolled during active disease. Each CDR3 is given without its conserved first and last residue.

CDR3	J	length	V
ASSQDRAGNQPQH	TRBJ1-5	13	TRBV4-1
ASSGAGAWGQNYGYT	TRBJ1-2	15	TRBV5-4
ASSSDSSYEQY	TRBJ2-7	11	TRBV5-1
ASSLGNEKLF	TRBJ1-4	10	TRBV28
ASSLTGSKENGYT	TRBJ1-2	13	TRBV5-1
ASSPDRGTSYEQY	TRBJ2-7	13	TRBV6-5
ATSDSRGGTGGEQY	TRBJ2-7	14	TRBV24-1
ASSESTSYYEQY	TRBJ2-7	12	TRBV2
ASSLGTGSFGQF	TRBJ2-1	12	TRBV7-8
ASSLSREWYTEAF	TRBJ1-1	13	TRBV7-8
ASSAEGGHTQY	TRBJ2-3	11	TRBV2
ASSAEVDTQY	TRBJ2-3	10	TRBV28